This T cell receptor (beta chain) was recorded in a study of T-cell memory formation after mild COVID-19. This clonotype was observed a handful of times. TCR alpha and TCR beta cDNA libraries carrying sample barcodes and UMIs were produced by 5'RACE using constant-segment primers. A single record per CDR3 protein comes from TCRdb applying MiXCR to the 5' RACE reads. The sample lists around 530,000 distinct CDR3 sequences; less than 25% were seen once. V shed 2 bases and J shed 4 bases, with 14 bases lying between them. Germline CDR1 MGHRA, CDR2 YSYEKL. The CDR3 length is 15 residues. The chain links TRBV4-1 to TRBJ1-1; possibly TRBD1 for D (5 bases). Sequencing was done on a sample of PBMCs or a T cell subset sorted from them (not recorded which). The receptor was derived from an adult woman who had mild COVID-19 (a few samples of this study predate the infection). Cell type and time point are not known. This chain's CDR3 is CASSQSGEVATEAFF. The CDR3 DNA is TGCGCCAGCAGCCAATCGGGGGAAGTTGCCACTGAAGCTTTCTTT.